This TCR beta chain was recorded in a study of cytomegalovirus exposure and HLA in healthy donors. From germline, CDR1 is MNHEY and CDR2 SMNVEV (reference sequence). This CDR3 comprises 14 residues. PCR employed 60 Vbeta and 13 Jbeta primers. TCRdb's copy holds only in-frame clones and misses some; the assay was immunoSEQ multiplex PCR. The sample yields some 150,000 clones, around three quarters seen once. For this clone: The antigen remains undetermined. At one end the junction does not follow the germline gene, possibly because of a read error.

Notes on the study in general: Solely CMV serostatus was available to characterize immune exposure.

The receptor's source is a man aged 40-55 years in good health and CMV-seropositive. V and J are TRBV27 and TRBJ2-3; no definite D call. The sample was PBMCs. The chain's CDR3 is CASRPTRSRDTQYF. The CDR3 DNA follows: TGTGCCAGCAGACCTACCCGGAGCAGAGATACGCAGTATTTT.